The T cell receptor (delta chain) described here comes from a study of gamma-delta T cells after stem cell transplantation. This CDR3 spans 16 amino acids. CDR1 and CDR2 from the germline V gene are GEAIGNYY and EKD. TCRdb re-called the RT-PCR reads through CATT. This sample has about 2,800 delta-chain clones, with under 3% found just once. This clone appeared a few times. TCRdb pairs this DNA with a much larger clone's protein that differs at residue 3, likely a read error; the protein shown was translated from the DNA. The clonotype comes from a human donor. It is not recorded whose cells these are; they may come from a transplant donor. The specimen sequenced was gamma-delta T cells. V gene TRDV2 combines with J gene TRDJ1, with TRDD3 matching over 8 bases. This CDR3 reads CARDTVAGDTPDKLIF. The CDR3 bases are TGTGCCCGTGACACCGTTGCTGGGGATACCCCGGATAAACTCATCTTT.